This T cell receptor (beta chain) emerged from a study of T cell responses to AZD1222 COVID-19 vaccine. Overall study context: Second-dose schedules of about 4 or about 12 weeks were combined.

Study-wide results and caveats: Elevations in Spike-specific TCR breadth and depth followed administration of two AZD1222 doses. White British people made up most donors, females outnumbered males, and clonal diversity was possibly underestimated. Dominant CD4 TCR responses targeted spike regions 160-218 and 743-854.

A remark on this clone: Its antigen is not identified.

The table came from immunoSEQ multiplex PCR; TCRdb's copy has only in-frame clones and leaves some out. The table has 95,000 to 130,000 clones, about 90% seen once; the top ten hold 6% to 8%. The CDR3 consists of 13 residues. Trimming stripped 7 bases from V and 0 bases from J, with 8 bases between. Germline V CDR1 and CDR2: LGHDT, YNNKEL (reference sequence). This sequence was found in an adult in good health. Sample: peripheral blood, taken on day 0 of AZD1222 vaccination. The rearrangement links TRBV3-1 (or the pseudogene TRBV3-2) to TRBJ2-3, with D possibly matching TRBD2 (5 bases). The CDR3 here is CASTSGSTDTQYF. CDR3 nucleotides: TGTGCCAGCACCAGCGGCAGCACAGATACGCAGTATTTT.